One and the same sample provided the 5 T cell receptor beta chains below, sequenced in a study of Graves' ophthalmopathy and Graves' hyperthyroidism. RNA served as the template for amplifying TCR beta CDR3 regions. The library came from an HTBI-primed first-round RT-PCR and a second-round multiplex PCR. TCRdb passed the multiplex PCR reads through MiXCR, listing each CDR3 protein once. The sample shows about 1.1 million distinct CDR3 sequences, 36% of them seen only once. Material for sequencing was peripheral blood or thyroid tissue (not recorded which). The receptors were gathered from an adult man with Graves' hyperthyroidism.

J is TRBJ2-6 and V is TRBV10-3; D is perhaps TRBD1 (6 bases). The germline gives CDR1 ENHRY, CDR2 SYGVKD. With 10 bases removed from V and 8 bases from J, the gap between germline ends came to 12 bases. The CDR3 is 12 amino acids. DNA of the CDR3: TGTGCCACAATGGGGGCTTCCAACGTCCTGACTTTC. Translating gives CATMGASNVLTF.

This chain uses TRBV7-2 with TRBJ1-5; TRBD1 might be the D (6 bases). Looked up from germline, CDR1 is SGHTA and CDR2 is FQGNSA. V was trimmed by 6 bases and J by 4 bases, leaving 13 bases between them. This CDR3 has 14 residues. The CDR3 DNA is TGTGCCAGCAGTCAATGGGGGACAAATCAGCCCCAGCATTTT. This encodes CASSQWGTNQPQHF.

This clonotype was recorded many times. The germline gene is not matched at one end of the junction; a read error may be the cause. Here the CDR3 reads CASSLRDRGSGANVLTF. In DNA form, the CDR3 reads TGTGCCAGCAGCCTCCGGGACAGGGGTTCTGGGGCCAACGTCCTGACTTTC. This chain links TRBV5-1 with TRBJ2-6, with TRBD1 identical over 10 bases. From germline, CDR1 is SGHRS and CDR2 YFSETQ. The CDR3 has 17 residues.

This clonotype was counted ten times or more. The chain has TRBV13 and TRBJ2-5; 8 bases fit TRBD2. V was clipped by 0 bases and J by 8 bases; unmatched bases: 5. CDR1 is PRHDT and CDR2 is FYEKMQ in the germline V gene (reference sequence). CDR3 size: 14 residues. CDR3: CASSLGGTSNTQYF. The CDR3 DNA reads TGTGCCAGCAGCTTAGGAGGGACTAGTAATACCCAGTACTTC.

CDR3 region: CATTDRVYEQYF. DNA of the CDR3: TGTGCCACCACCGACAGGGTCTACGAGCAGTACTTC. This rearrangement joins TRBV10-3 to TRBJ2-7; 7 nucleotides line up with TRBD1. The ends lost 10 bases at V and 3 bases at J; junction bases unmatched: 6. Per the germline V gene, CDR1 is ENHRY and CDR2 is SYGVKD. The CDR3 contains 12 residues.